The rows below give T cell receptor beta chains drawn from one sample of a study of T cells after yellow fever vaccination. TCRdb re-analysed the 5' RACE reads in MiXCR, keeping a single row per CDR3 protein. This sample carries under 700,000 distinct CDR3 sequences, less than 20% of them seen once, and the ten largest clones take 17%. Sequenced here: PBMCs, sampled roughly 5 days after the first yellow fever vaccination. Every receptor here comes from a man aged 18 to 29 who received the YFV17D yellow fever vaccine. Each CDR3 is given with its conserved first and last residue. The D gene is left open where the match is weak. Clone size is given for some rows only: seen once, a few or many times, or a class if the clone is expanded.

d_gene: -; abundance: few; j_gene: TRBJ2-1; v_gene: TRBV10-3; CDR3aa: CAISGSPSAGQNEQFF; CDR3nt: TGTGCCATCAGTGGGTCTCCTTCCGCGGGACAGAATGAGCAGTTCTTC
d_gene: -; abundance: -; j_gene: TRBJ2-5; v_gene: TRBV11-2; CDR3aa: CASSLEGPGGYQETQYF; CDR3nt: TGTGCCAGCAGCTTAGAAGGGCCAGGGGGGTACCAAGAGACCCAGTACTTC
d_gene: -; abundance: few; j_gene: TRBJ2-4; v_gene: TRBV6-2/TRBV6-3; CDR3aa: CASSYAIGQGLGKNIQYF; CDR3nt: TGTGCCAGCAGTTACGCGATCGGGCAAGGTCTCGGCAAAAACATTCAGTACTTC
d_gene: -; abundance: few; j_gene: TRBJ1-1; v_gene: TRBV7-8; CDR3aa: CASASGLNTEAFF; CDR3nt: TGTGCCAGCGCCTCGGGGCTGAACACTGAAGCTTTCTTT
d_gene: -; abundance: -; j_gene: TRBJ1-5; v_gene: TRBV19; CDR3aa: CASSPTPDQPQHF; CDR3nt: TGTGCCAGTAGTCCGACACCTGATCAGCCCCAGCATTTT
d_gene: TRBD1; abundance: few; j_gene: TRBJ1-2; v_gene: TRBV15; CDR3aa: CATSSRQGLGYTF; CDR3nt: TGTGCCACCAGCTCTCGACAGGGATTGGGCTACACCTTC
d_gene: -; abundance: -; j_gene: TRBJ2-2; v_gene: TRBV5-1; CDR3aa: CASSKDSNSPGELFF; CDR3nt: TGCGCCAGCAGCAAGGACAGCAACAGCCCCGGGGAGCTGTTTTTT
d_gene: -; abundance: few; j_gene: TRBJ2-5; v_gene: TRBV24-1; CDR3aa: CATSDFQGETQYF; CDR3nt: TGTGCCACCAGTGATTTCCAGGGAGAGACCCAGTACTTC
d_gene: -; abundance: -; j_gene: TRBJ2-3; v_gene: TRBV3-1; CDR3aa: CASQLQGWGTDTQYF; CDR3nt: TGTGCCAGTCAGCTCCAGGGATGGGGCACAGATACGCAGTATTTT
d_gene: TRBD1; abundance: few; j_gene: TRBJ1-5; v_gene: TRBV12-3/TRBV12-4; CDR3aa: CASSFRQGGTQPQHF; CDR3nt: TGTGCCAGCAGTTTTCGCCAAGGGGGCACACAGCCCCAGCATTTT
d_gene: TRBD1; abundance: -; j_gene: TRBJ2-1; v_gene: TRBV6-5; CDR3aa: CASSWVTGGWNEQFF; CDR3nt: TGTGCCAGCAGTTGGGTAACAGGGGGCTGGAATGAGCAGTTCTTC
d_gene: TRBD2; abundance: few; j_gene: TRBJ2-5; v_gene: TRBV24-1; CDR3aa: CATRNSGDSETQYF; CDR3nt: TGTGCCACCAGGAATAGCGGGGATTCAGAGACCCAGTACTTC
d_gene: -; abundance: -; j_gene: TRBJ2-1; v_gene: TRBV7-2; CDR3aa: CASSLPSVVNNEQFF; CDR3nt: TGTGCCAGCAGCTTACCTAGCGTGGTAAACAATGAGCAGTTCTTC
d_gene: -; abundance: many; j_gene: TRBJ2-1; v_gene: TRBV12-3/TRBV12-4; CDR3aa: CASRRYNEQFF; CDR3nt: TGTGCCAGCAGGCGATACAATGAGCAGTTCTTC
d_gene: TRBD2; abundance: -; j_gene: TRBJ2-5; v_gene: TRBV6-1; CDR3aa: CASSRTGGTEETQYF; CDR3nt: TGTGCCAGCAGCCGAACGGGGGGTACCGAAGAGACCCAGTACTTC
d_gene: -; abundance: -; j_gene: TRBJ1-1; v_gene: TRBV7-9; CDR3aa: CASLGGEGTEAFF; CDR3nt: TGTGCCAGCCTCGGGGGGGAAGGAACTGAAGCTTTCTTT
d_gene: TRBD2; abundance: few; j_gene: TRBJ2-5; v_gene: TRBV11-1; CDR3aa: CASTPYPEAGGRETQYF; CDR3nt: TGTGCCAGCACCCCCTACCCGGAAGCGGGGGGAAGGGAGACCCAGTACTTC
d_gene: TRBD1; abundance: few; j_gene: TRBJ1-2; v_gene: TRBV7-2; CDR3aa: CASSPQTGVNYGYTF; CDR3nt: TGTGCCAGCAGCCCTCAGACAGGGGTAAACTATGGCTACACCTTC
d_gene: -; abundance: -; j_gene: TRBJ1-2; v_gene: TRBV20-1; CDR3aa: CSADSYGYTF; CDR3nt: TGCAGTGCGGACAGCTATGGCTACACCTTC
d_gene: TRBD1; abundance: few; j_gene: TRBJ2-5; v_gene: TRBV6-1; CDR3aa: CASSEATGWETQYF; CDR3nt: TGTGCCAGCAGTGAAGCGACAGGGTGGGAGACCCAGTACTTC
d_gene: -; abundance: -; j_gene: TRBJ2-2; v_gene: TRBV6-2/TRBV6-3; CDR3aa: CASRDTILNTGELFF; CDR3nt: TGTGCCAGCAGGGACACCATTCTGAACACCGGGGAGCTGTTTTTT
d_gene: -; abundance: -; j_gene: TRBJ2-5; v_gene: TRBV4-3; CDR3aa: CASSQADNQETQYF; CDR3nt: TGCGCCAGCAGCCAAGCAGATAACCAAGAGACCCAGTACTTC
d_gene: -; abundance: -; j_gene: TRBJ1-5; v_gene: TRBV5-1; CDR3aa: CASSLSGLRGDQPQHF; CDR3nt: TGCGCCAGCAGCTTGTCCGGCCTCCGGGGAGATCAGCCCCAGCATTTT
d_gene: -; abundance: few; j_gene: TRBJ2-5; v_gene: TRBV5-5; CDR3aa: CASNRDSGQETQYF; CDR3nt: TGTGCCAGCAACCGCGACAGTGGGCAAGAGACCCAGTACTTC
d_gene: -; abundance: -; j_gene: TRBJ1-6; v_gene: TRBV4-3; CDR3aa: CASSLDRADNSPLHF; CDR3nt: TGCGCCAGCAGCCTAGACAGAGCCGATAATTCACCCCTCCACTTT
d_gene: -; abundance: -; j_gene: TRBJ2-3; v_gene: TRBV6-2/TRBV6-3; CDR3aa: CASSYVVGTQYF; CDR3nt: TGTGCCAGCAGTTACGTGGTCGGGACGCAGTATTTT
d_gene: -; abundance: few; j_gene: TRBJ1-6; v_gene: TRBV12-3/TRBV12-4; CDR3aa: CASSTGTGNSPLHF; CDR3nt: TGTGCCAGCAGCACAGGGACTGGTAATTCACCCCTCCACTTT
d_gene: TRBD1; abundance: -; j_gene: TRBJ2-2; v_gene: TRBV7-2; CDR3aa: CASSAGQGAVSTGELFF; CDR3nt: TGTGCCAGCAGCGCCGGACAGGGGGCCGTCAGCACCGGGGAGCTGTTTTTT
d_gene: -; abundance: -; j_gene: TRBJ1-2; v_gene: TRBV7-2; CDR3aa: CASGDDRPRHGYTF; CDR3nt: TGTGCCAGCGGTGACGACAGACCCCGGCATGGCTACACCTTC
d_gene: -; abundance: many; j_gene: TRBJ1-3; v_gene: TRBV12-3/TRBV12-4; CDR3aa: CASSFGGSGNTIYF; CDR3nt: TGTGCCAGCAGTTTCGGGGGATCTGGAAACACCATATATTTT
d_gene: -; abundance: -; j_gene: TRBJ1-5; v_gene: TRBV7-2; CDR3aa: CASSLVWDSNQPQHF; CDR3nt: TGTGCCAGCAGCTTAGTCTGGGATAGCAATCAGCCCCAGCATTTT
d_gene: -; abundance: -; j_gene: TRBJ1-1; v_gene: TRBV20-1; CDR3aa: CSAPSRGDTEAFF; CDR3nt: TGCAGTGCTCCCTCTCGGGGTGACACTGAAGCTTTCTTT
d_gene: -; abundance: few; j_gene: TRBJ2-5; v_gene: TRBV20-1; CDR3aa: CSARARGGETQYF; CDR3nt: TGCAGTGCTAGAGCTAGGGGGGGAGAGACCCAGTACTTC
d_gene: TRBD1; abundance: -; j_gene: TRBJ2-2; v_gene: TRBV11-2; CDR3aa: CASSPRTGGHTGELFF; CDR3nt: TGTGCCAGCAGCCCCAGGACAGGGGGCCACACCGGGGAGCTGTTTTTT
d_gene: -; abundance: -; j_gene: TRBJ2-2; v_gene: TRBV7-2; CDR3aa: CASTTEGASGELFF; CDR3nt: TGTGCCAGCACCACGGAGGGGGCGTCCGGGGAGCTGTTTTTT
d_gene: -; abundance: -; j_gene: TRBJ1-4; v_gene: TRBV7-2; CDR3aa: CASSLARVNEKLFF; CDR3nt: TGTGCCAGCAGCTTAGCTAGAGTGAATGAAAAACTGTTTTTT
d_gene: -; abundance: -; j_gene: TRBJ2-5; v_gene: TRBV7-6; CDR3aa: CASSPEGLLTQYF; CDR3nt: TGTGCCAGCAGCCCCGAGGGACTGTTGACCCAGTACTTC